This TCR beta chain was captured by sequencing in a study of cytomegalovirus exposure and HLA in healthy donors. Vbeta (60) and Jbeta (13) primers were used in the PCR. Data came from immunoSEQ multiplex PCR; TCRdb stores just in-frame clones and leaves some out. The data hold about 200,000 clones, with 70% to 80% observed a single time. CDR3 length: 14 residues. Germline assignment: CDR1 MNHEY and CDR2 SVGAGI. V gave up 2 bases and J gave up 6 bases, with 13 bases separating them. Overall study findings and caveats: Per a prior analysis, the majority of TCR beta V segments were productive roughly 90% or roughly 30% of the time. Donor immune exposure was known only as CMV serostatus. The authors considered a cluster of highly shared sequence variants likely to be a sequencing artifact. Cytomegalovirus association was assigned to around 150 TCR beta chains.

In the case of this clone: Its specificity is unknown.

Sequencing used PBMCs. The chain recombines TRBV6-5 with TRBJ1-1, with a tentative D call TRBD1 (6 bases). The clonotype comes from a man in his forties in good health and CMV-seronegative. In DNA form, the CDR3 reads TGTGCCAGCAGTTACGGAGGACAGACCTCTGAAGCTTTCTTT. Translated: CASSYGGQTSEAFF.